This paragraph covers one TCR beta chain sequence. Its antigen is unknown. The PCR had 60 Vbeta and 13 Jbeta primers. Some clones are missing from TCRdb's copy, which holds only in-frame ones; the method was immunoSEQ multiplex PCR. The sample lists under 200,000 clones, roughly four fifths seen once, with approximately 1.4% in the top ten. Per the germline V gene, CDR1 is SGHRS and CDR2 is YFSETQ. V shed 5 bases, J shed 3 bases, and the junction held 4 bases outside the gene matches. This CDR3 comprises 14 residues. The sample belongs to a study of cytomegalovirus exposure and HLA in healthy donors. Overall study results and limits: A later analysis by the authors found several of the most significant clusters apparently linked to common viral pathogens. Productive rates of about 87% or about 30% were seen for most TCR beta V segments in an earlier analysis. There were 150 to 200 TCR beta chains listed as cytomegalovirus-associated.

Donors were nominally healthy when sampled, though unrecorded immune exposures were likely. This TCR derives from a man aged 55 to 70 in good health and CMV-seronegative. The V and J genes are TRBV5-1 and TRBJ2-7, with 11 nucleotides matching TRBD2. The sequenced sample consisted of PBMCs. CDR3: CASRAGTSGYEQYF. DNA for the CDR3: TGCGCCAGCAGGGCCGGGACTAGCGGCTACGAGCAGTACTTC.